The rows below give T cell receptor beta chains drawn from one sample of a study of response to subunit inactivated influenza vaccine. Each CDR3 protein gets one entry after TCRdb re-called the RT-PCR reads with MiXCR. The table includes 450,000 to 600,000 distinct CDR3 sequences, approximately 16% detected once. Here the sequenced sample was CD4+ T cells sorted from PBMCs, taken about 24 months after vaccination. These receptors came from a man aged 45 to 75 who received an inactivated influenza vaccine. The CDR3 runs from the conserved cysteine through the conserved F or W.

V gene	J gene	CDR3 protein
TRBV20-1	TRBJ2-5	CSANQGQETQYF
TRBV24-1	TRBJ2-7	CATSDGLYEQYF
TRBV18	TRBJ2-1	CASSPLGDNEQFF
TRBV4-1	TRBJ2-7	CASSQEIRYEQYF
TRBV29-1	TRBJ2-7	CSLVRVQGANEQYF
TRBV11-2	TRBJ2-7	CASSLRGVKGSSYEQYF
TRBV7-9	TRBJ2-7	CASSFLSVTAPYEQYF
TRBV4-3	TRBJ1-6	CASSQVWGTGASPLHF
TRBV4-2	TRBJ1-3	CASRGHGNTIYF
TRBV7-2	TRBJ2-7	CASSLGVGEQYF
TRBV7-6	TRBJ2-3	CASSPTSGGVTDTQYF
TRBV20-1	TRBJ2-2	CSASQIRGGLSTGELFF
TRBV12-3/TRBV12-4	TRBJ1-6	CASRRQESYSPLHF
TRBV10-3	TRBJ1-4	CAIRGTTNEKLFF
TRBV6-2/TRBV6-3	TRBJ1-2	CASSQRRGAGYTF
TRBV29-1	TRBJ2-3	CSVEPGGLDTQYF
TRBV4-3	TRBJ2-2	CASSQVAGAGELFF
TRBV7-2	TRBJ2-7	CASSLDQGVSYEQYF
TRBV4-2	TRBJ1-3	CASALQGHSGNTIYF
TRBV11-1	TRBJ2-7	CASSLRGYSYEQYF
TRBV29-1	TRBJ1-1	CSVEVLRGGTEAFF
TRBV5-1	TRBJ2-7	CASSLSLDEQYF
TRBV4-1	TRBJ2-1	CASSQDANVNEQFF
TRBV20-1	TRBJ2-7	CSPARTVSYEQYF
TRBV11-2	TRBJ2-1	CASSLGAAGVGNEQFF
TRBV2	TRBJ2-5	CASSRVGSRETQYF
TRBV20-1	TRBJ2-4	CSARGPPNIQYF
TRBV27	TRBJ2-7	CASSAIGLSSYEQYF
TRBV3-1	TRBJ2-7	CASSQGWTVSSYEQYF
TRBV7-2	TRBJ2-7	CASSLPGGAREQYF
TRBV29-1	TRBJ2-7	CSVYRGGDEQYF